This T cell receptor beta chain was obtained from a study of regulatory T cells in long-lasting Graves disease. The time point: persistent/refractory GD, antithyroid drugs over 5 years with positive TRAb. RNA from PBMCs was the source of the TCR library. Turning to this clonotype: The antigen is not known.

The study's findings and limits: Researchers examined only peripheral blood and not thyroid tissue. Persistent patients had a count of shared public clonotypes (2,741) that exceeded that of new patients (around 1,000). Few sampled subjects may have lowered accuracy.

Researchers made TCR beta libraries by using iRepertoire HTBI primers and running Arm-PCR on CDR3 regions. One entry per CDR3 protein, called by TCRdb with MiXCR from the multiplex PCR reads. The sample holds 350,000 to 500,000 distinct CDR3 sequences, 21% seen once. This sequence was found in a female donor with Graves disease. Here the sequenced sample was peripheral blood mononuclear cells (PBMCs), taken when the disease was refractory, from a patient treated with antithyroid drugs.

CDR3 in amino acids: CAWSGEKLFF. CDR3 bases: TGTGCCTGGTCGGGGGAAAAACTGTTTTTT. V gene TRBV6-1 combines with J gene TRBJ1-4; no firm D call. Trimming cost V 11 bases and J 8 bases, with 9 bases left between them. CDR3 length: 10 residues. Germline V CDR1 and CDR2: MNHNS, SASEGT.